These T cell receptor beta chains were read from a single sample in a study of PD-1 blockade in classical Hodgkin lymphoma. TCRdb's copy holds only in-frame clones and misses some; the assay was immunoSEQ multiplex PCR. The sample lists about 72,000 clones, 85% to 95% occurring once. The material was peripheral blood mononuclear cells (PBMCs), obtained at baseline. These receptors were taken from a human donor with classical Hodgkin lymphoma. Both conserved end residues are part of each CDR3. The D gene is left open where the match is weak. The size entry is marked missing in some rows and otherwise reads once, few, many or a size class.

d_call,j_call,clone_size,v_call,cdr3_aa,cdr3_nt
-,TRBJ1-3,-,TRBV5-6,CASSFTAGFSGNTIYF,TGTGCCAGCAGCTTTACGGCGGGTTTCTCTGGAAACACCATATATTTT
-,TRBJ1-4,-,TRBV7-3,CASSPRGASLDEKLFF,TGTGCCAGCAGCCCGCGAGGGGCAAGTTTGGATGAAAAACTGTTTTTT
-,TRBJ2-7,once,TRBV6-5,CASSYSRDDEQYF,TGTGCCAGCAGTTATAGCCGGGACGACGAGCAGTACTTC
TRBD1,TRBJ2-7,-,TRBV4-1,CASSGIEGTGGHFYEQYF,TGCGCCAGCAGCGGTATAGAGGGGACAGGGGGGCACTTCTACGAGCAGTACTTC
-,TRBJ2-3,-,TRBV2,CASSEGRSPADTQYF,TGTGCCAGCAGTGAAGGTAGGAGTCCCGCAGATACGCAGTATTTT
TRBD1,TRBJ1-2,-,TRBV9,CASSRDRVGLGGYTF,TGTGCCAGCAGCCGAGACAGGGTAGGGCTCGGGGGCTACACCTTC
TRBD2,TRBJ2-1,-,TRBV10-3,CAISASRGGNNEQFF,TGTGCCATCAGTGCCTCGCGGGGGGGCAACAATGAGCAGTTCTTC
TRBD1,TRBJ1-2,-,TRBV5-1,CASSLPGQGNGYTF,TGCGCCAGCAGCTTGCCAGGACAGGGGAATGGCTACACCTTC
-,TRBJ2-3,-,TRBV15,CATSRAREGLTSTDTQYF,TGTGCCACCAGCAGAGCCCGTGAGGGACTCACTAGCACAGATACGCAGTATTTT
-,TRBJ2-3,-,TRBV19,CASRPIGANTDTQYF,TGTGCCAGTAGACCAATCGGGGCGAACACAGATACGCAGTATTTT
-,TRBJ1-4,-,TRBV11-2,CASSPHREPYEKLFF,TGTGCCAGCAGCCCCCACAGGGAGCCTTATGAAAAACTGTTTTTT
-,TRBJ1-2,-,TRBV21-1,CASTHPVRLPDGANYGYTF,TGTGCCAGCACCCACCCCGTTCGACTCCCGGATGGGGCTAACTATGGCTACACCTTC
-,TRBJ1-1,-,TRBV7-9,CASSLGRPNTEAFF,TGTGCCAGCAGCTTAGGCAGACCGAACACTGAAGCTTTCTTT
-,TRBJ1-1,-,TRBV28,CASSLITTNFWNTEAFF,TGTGCCAGCAGTCTTATTACTACGAACTTTTGGAACACTGAAGCTTTCTTT
-,TRBJ1-1,-,TRBV5-1,CASSLELLISTEAFF,TGCGCCAGCAGCTTGGAATTACTAATTAGCACTGAAGCTTTCTTT
-,TRBJ1-1,-,TRBV5-1,CASSLVSTMNTEAFF,TGCGCCAGCAGCTTGGTCAGCACTATGAACACTGAAGCTTTCTTT
-,TRBJ1-2,-,TRBV4-1,CASSHLQGLDGYTF,TGCGCCAGCAGCCATCTACAGGGACTAGATGGCTACACCTTC
-,TRBJ2-1,-,TRBV19,CATLPSPAYNEQFF,TGTGCCACCCTCCCGAGTCCGGCCTACAATGAGCAGTTCTTC
-,TRBJ2-1,once,TRBV19,CASSGQSYNEQFF,TGTGCCAGTAGTGGGCAATCTTACAATGAGCAGTTCTTC
TRBD2,TRBJ2-7,-,TRBV28,CASSLGGYEQYF,TGTGCCAGCAGTTTGGGGGGGTACGAGCAGTACTTC
TRBD1,TRBJ2-7,-,TRBV7-9,CASSLADRASYEQYF,TGTGCCAGCAGCTTAGCGGACAGGGCCTCCTACGAGCAGTACTTC
-,TRBJ1-2,-,TRBV27,CASSLSAGERQRAYTF,TGTGCCAGCAGTTTATCTGCGGGAGAACGGCAGCGGGCCTACACCTTC
TRBD1,TRBJ1-1,-,TRBV7-9,CASSRPTGESLETEAFF,TGTGCCAGCAGCCGACCTACAGGGGAATCTCTAGAAACTGAAGCTTTCTTT
-,TRBJ2-3,-,TRBV5-4,CASSLVSGQRTDTQYF,TGTGCCAGCAGCTTGGTGAGCGGGCAACGCACAGATACGCAGTATTTT
TRBD1,TRBJ1-1,-,TRBV6-5,CASSYSSGQGITEAFF,TGTGCCAGCAGTTACTCATCGGGACAGGGGATCACTGAAGCTTTCTTT
TRBD1,TRBJ1-1,-,TRBV9,CASSKGQGNTEAFF,TGTGCCAGCAGCAAGGGACAGGGGAACACTGAAGCTTTCTTT
TRBD1,TRBJ1-5,-,TRBV7-8,CASSPGYRGRGSNQPQHF,TGTGCCAGCAGCCCAGGTTACAGGGGGCGTGGGAGCAATCAGCCCCAGCATTTT
TRBD2,TRBJ2-7,once,TRBV28,CASSLYDPAGVYVEQYF,TGTGCCAGCAGTTTATACGATCCAGCGGGAGTGTATGTCGAGCAGTACTTC
-,TRBJ2-7,-,TRBV28,CASSEPPTDNEQYF,TGTGCCAGCAGTGAGCCACCGACAGATAACGAGCAGTACTTC
TRBD1,TRBJ2-3,-,TRBV5-5,CASSFGWGQGTDTQYF,TGTGCCAGCAGCTTTGGTTGGGGACAGGGCACAGATACGCAGTATTTT
-,TRBJ1-1,-,TRBV18,CASSPHETTYTEAFF,TGTGCCAGCTCACCACATGAGACAACCTACACTGAAGCTTTCTTT
-,TRBJ2-7,-,TRBV30,CAWSPGVFGEQYF,TGTGCCTGGAGTCCAGGAGTGTTTGGTGAGCAGTACTTC
-,TRBJ2-3,-,TRBV5-1,CASSLAPGTSTDTQYF,TGCGCCAGCAGCTTGGCCCCAGGGACTAGCACAGATACGCAGTATTTT
-,TRBJ2-2,-,TRBV5-1,CASSSDVHTGELFF,TGCGCCAGCAGCTCGGATGTACACACCGGGGAGCTGTTTTTT
-,TRBJ1-6,-,TRBV7-9,CASSLALSSSYNSPLHF,TGTGCCAGCAGCTTGGCATTAAGTAGCTCCTATAATTCACCCCTCCACTTT
TRBD1,TRBJ1-6,-,TRBV19,CASSGTGPFSPLHF,TGTGCCAGTAGTGGGACAGGGCCTTTTTCACCCCTCCACTTT
-,TRBJ2-1,-,TRBV18,CASSPETTIPREQFF,TGTGCCAGCTCACCTGAGACTACCATACCCCGGGAGCAGTTCTTC
TRBD1,TRBJ2-7,-,TRBV29-1,CSVAQGESYEQYF,TGCAGCGTTGCCCAGGGGGAGTCCTACGAGCAGTACTTC
TRBD1,TRBJ1-2,once,TRBV7-8,CASSYRGTYGYTF,TGTGCCAGCAGCTACAGGGGGACCTATGGCTACACCTTC
TRBD2,TRBJ2-2,-,TRBV2,CASSGGADTGELFF,TGTGCCAGCAGCGGGGGGGCCGACACCGGGGAGCTGTTTTTT